These 21 T cell receptor beta chains share one sample of origin, sequenced in a study of post-analysis software for immune sequencing data. Study-wide findings and caveats: A handful of TRBV segments, including TRBV5-6, TRBV5-1 and TRBV20-1, were more frequent in patients than controls.

Unique molecular identifiers featured in each of the TCR beta cDNA libraries. A single record per CDR3 protein comes from TCRdb applying MiXCR to the PCR reads. The profile shows some 370,000 distinct CDR3 sequences, roughly 38% of them singletons. No antigens are known for them. Sequenced input: blood. These receptors were collected from a girl aged 5 to 17 with multiple sclerosis.

The chain has TRBV29-1 and TRBJ1-1; D is possibly TRBD1 (6 bases). This CDR3 is built from 13 residues. Germline CDR1 and CDR2: SQVTM and ANQGSEA. Trimming stripped 6 bases from V and 5 bases from J, with 16 bases between. The CDR3 protein is CSVRLGAGTEAFF. The CDR3 region has the DNA TGCAGCGTCCGCTTGGGGGCAGGGACTGAAGCTTTCTTT.

J is TRBJ2-3 and V is TRBV7-9; 11 bases match TRBD2. Germline assignment: CDR1 SEHNR and CDR2 FQNEAQ (reference sequence). The CDR3 loop spans 15 amino acids. V shed 4 bases, J shed 5 bases, and the junction held 5 bases outside the gene matches. CDR3 bases: TGTGCCAGCAGCTCCGTAGCGGGGGGGCGAGATACGCAGTATTTT. This translates into CASSSVAGGRDTQYF.

This chain uses TRBV11-2 with TRBJ2-5; no clear D. This CDR3 region has 13 residues. V was clipped by 0 bases and J by 5 bases, with 7 bases between them. Germline V gene sequence: CDR1 SGHAT, CDR2 FQNNGV. CDR3: CASSLDYLETQYF. The CDR3 DNA follows: TGTGCCAGCAGCTTAGACTATTTGGAGACCCAGTACTTC.

The rearrangement links TRBV29-1 to TRBJ1-2, with D perhaps matching TRBD1 (6 bases). This CDR3 is built from 14 residues. V lost 6 bases, J lost 6 bases, and 20 bases lay in between. Germline loops: CDR1 SQVTM, CDR2 ANQGSEA. The CDR3 region is CSVLRTDLEDGYTF. In nucleotides, the CDR3 is TGCAGCGTCCTAAGGACAGATTTGGAGGATGGCTACACCTTC. Full variable domain (remainder filled in from reference TRBV29-1 and TRBJ1-2): SAVISQKPSRDICQRGTSLTIQCQVDSQVTMMFWYRQQPGQSLTLIATANQGSEATYESGFVIDKFPISRPNLTFSTLTVSNMSPEDSSIYLCSVLRTDLEDGYTFGSGTRLTVV.

This clonotype appeared many times. This chain connects TRBV11-2 to TRBJ2-7; 11 bases are a match to TRBD2. This CDR3 is built from 14 residues. Germline lookup yields CDR1 SGHAT and CDR2 FQNNGV. The trim removed 4 bases at V and 7 bases at J, leaving 6 bases unmatched. The CDR3 loop is CASSYLLAGVEQYF. DNA of the CDR3: TGTGCCAGCAGCTACCTACTAGCGGGGGTGGAGCAGTACTTC. The whole variable domain, remainder taken from reference TRBV11-2 and TRBJ2-7, is EAGVAQSPRYKIIEKRQSVAFWCNPISGHATLYWYQQILGQGPKLLIQFQNNGVVDDSQLPKDRFSAERLKGVDSTLKIQPAKLEDSAVYLCASSYLLAGVEQYFGPGTRLTVT.

The rearrangement joins TRBV7-8 to TRBJ1-2, with 10 bases that match TRBD1. The CDR3 has 14 residues. Trimming at V came to 5 bases and at J to 8 bases, leaving 8 bases not matched to a gene. Germline V gene lookup returns CDR1 SGHVS and CDR2 FQNEAQ. The CDR3: CASSVRDRGGGYTF. The CDR3 nucleotides are TGTGCCAGCAGCGTCCGGGACAGGGGAGGAGGCTACACCTTC.

A few counts support this clonotype. The chain has TRBV25-1 and TRBJ2-7; D not resolved. The length of the CDR3 is 16 residues. The germline V gene has CDR1 MGHDK and CDR2 SYGVNS. Trimming removed 2 bases at V and 0 bases at J, with 14 bases between. The CDR3 loop reads CASSEAYRPHSYEQYF. Written as DNA, the CDR3 is TGTGCCAGCAGTGAAGCATATAGGCCTCACTCCTACGAGCAGTACTTC.

The chain has TRBV12-5 and TRBJ2-1, with a weak D call TRBD2 (5 bases). Germline V gene lookup returns CDR1 LGHNT and CDR2 FRNRAP. The CDR3 covers 15 residues. V was trimmed by 2 bases and J by 7 bases, leaving 15 bases between them. This CDR3 is CASGLTGVSSNEQFF. CDR3 bases: TGTGCTAGTGGTTTGACCGGGGTTTCCTCTAATGAGCAGTTCTTC. The full variable domain, rest sourced from reference TRBV12-5 and TRBJ2-1, is DARVTQTPRHKVTEMGQEVTMRCQPILGHNTVFWYRQTMMQGLELLAYFRNRAPLDDSGMPKDRFSAEMPDATLATLKIQPSEPRDSAVYFCASGLTGVSSNEQFFGPGTRLTVL.

This clonotype was seen at least ten times. The CDR3 bases are TGTGCCAGCAGCCTCGGGGGGGTTTCGTACGAGCAGTACTTC. It yields the protein CASSLGGVSYEQYF. V is TRBV6-5 and J is TRBJ2-7; 8 bases fit TRBD2. Unmatched junction bases numbered 8, after V lost 6 bases and J lost 4 bases. CDR1 and CDR2 (germline): MNHEY, SVGAGI. The CDR3 contains 14 residues.

This clonotype appeared a few times. The gene calls are TRBV29-1 and TRBJ1-1, with no clear D. The CDR3 loop spans 12 amino acids. CDR1 and CDR2 from the germline V gene are SQVTM and ANQGSEA. V lost 1 base and J lost 6, with 9 bases in between. This chain's CDR3 is CSVEGPAAEAFF. In nucleotides, the CDR3 is TGCAGCGTTGAAGGCCCTGCCGCTGAAGCTTTCTTT.

This clonotype appeared a few times. V gene TRBV10-2 combines with J gene TRBJ2-5, with 13 nucleotides matching TRBD2. With V trimmed by 6 bases and J by 4 bases, 8 bases remained unmatched. Germline loops: CDR1 WSHSY, CDR2 SAAADI. There are 16 residues in the CDR3. The CDR3 protein is CASSYGTSGARETQYF. Written as DNA, the CDR3 is TGCGCCAGCAGCTATGGGACTAGCGGGGCGAGAGAGACCCAGTACTTC.

This chain joins TRBV7-2 and TRBJ2-3, with 16 bases lining up with TRBD2. Trimming cost V 5 bases and J 2 bases; bases outside gene matches: 4. Germline CDR1 and CDR2: SGHTA and FQGNSA. This CDR3 contains 17 residues. The CDR3 sequence: CASSPGTSGGATDTQYF. The CDR3, as DNA: TGTGCCAGCAGCCCCGGGACTAGCGGGGGGGCCACAGATACGCAGTATTTT.

This clonotype was detected a few times. The genes are TRBV6-6 and TRBJ2-5; D possibly uses TRBD1 or TRBD2 (5 bases each). Germline loops: CDR1 MNHNY, CDR2 SVGAGI (reference sequence). The CDR3 covers 12 residues. V lost 8 bases, J lost 5 bases, and 12 bases lay in between. CDR3 bases: TGTGCCAGCCACGTGGGGGATGAGACCCAGTACTTC. It codes for CASHVGDETQYF.

V is TRBV5-5 and J is TRBJ2-7; tentatively, D is TRBD1 (5 bases). Germline CDR1 SGHKS, CDR2 YYEKEE (reference sequence). The CDR3 sequence is 12 residues long. Trimming shortened V by 3 bases and J by 5 bases, and 9 bases separated the two germline ends. CDR3 sequence reads: CASSSRVHEQYF. CDR3 bases: TGTGCCAGCAGCTCCAGGGTCCACGAGCAGTACTTC.

Of note for this clonotype: A much larger clone lies a single base off, so this may be a read error. V gene TRBV5-6 combines with J gene TRBJ2-7; 7 bases are a match to TRBD2. CDR1 SGHDT and CDR2 YYEEEE come from the germline V gene. The CDR3 loop spans 14 amino acids. The trim removed 4 bases at V and 9 bases at J, leaving 13 bases unmatched. CDR3 bases: TGTGCCAGCAGCACCCGACACCTCCCGGGGGGGCAGTACTTC. This translates into CASSTRHLPGGQYF.

V usage is TRBV29-1 and J usage is TRBJ2-7; the D gene is possibly TRBD1 (6 bases). Trimming shortened V by 0 bases and J by 3 bases, and 12 bases separated the two germline ends. This CDR3 is 14 amino acids long. The germline CDR1 and CDR2 sequences are SQVTM and ANQGSEA. CDR3 amino acids: CSVEDRGRGYEQYF. The CDR3 DNA is TGCAGCGTTGAAGATCGCGGCAGGGGCTACGAGCAGTACTTC.

The J gene is TRBJ2-7, the V gene TRBV12-3 or TRBV12-4; 9 bases agree with TRBD1. The length of the CDR3 is 15 residues. V dropped 3 bases and J dropped 3; count of bases not matched to a gene: 6. CDR3 residues: CASSFTGGGDYEQYF. CDR3 coding DNA: TGTGCCAGCAGTTTCACAGGGGGCGGGGACTACGAGCAGTACTTC.

As regards this clonotype: A read error may produce the germline difference seen at one junction end. V usage is TRBV29-1 and J usage is TRBJ1-2, with D uncertain. CDR1 SQVTM and CDR2 ANQGSEA come from the germline V gene. The CDR3 extends over 14 amino acids. The CDR3 region is CSVVRQGSYYDYTF. The CDR3 nucleotides read TGCAGCGTTGTAAGGCAAGGCAGCTACTATGACTACACCTTC.

This clonotype was seen only a few times. This rearrangement joins TRBV3-1 to TRBJ2-7, with D perhaps matching TRBD2 (5 bases). Germline V gene data show CDR1 as LGHDT and CDR2 as YNNKEL (reference sequence). The V and J ends lost 4 bases and 4 bases respectively, with 11 bases between them. The CDR3 runs to 13 residues. CDR3 region: CASSPDGIYEQYF. The CDR3 bases are TGTGCCAGCAGCCCAGACGGGATTTACGAGCAGTACTTC.

V is TRBV3-1 and J is TRBJ1-2; 7 nucleotides match TRBD1. The junction had 12 bases not matched to a gene; V was cut back by 6 bases and J by 8 bases. CDR1 LGHDT and CDR2 YNNKEL come from the germline V gene (reference sequence). The CDR3 contains 14 residues. The CDR3 loop reads CASSPSQGGEGYTF. The CDR3 DNA reads as TGTGCCAGCAGTCCGAGCCAGGGGGGAGAGGGCTACACCTTC.

The chain couples TRBV29-1 to TRBJ2-3; 7 bases align to TRBD1. The V gene end was trimmed by 4 bases and the J gene end by 1 base; junction bases not matched to a gene: 2. Germline CDR1 is SQVTM and CDR2 is ANQGSEA. This CDR3 has 13 residues. The CDR3 loop is CSVGQGGTDTQYF. DNA of the CDR3: TGCAGCGTTGGACAGGGCGGCACAGATACGCAGTATTTT.